The present TCR beta chain was sequenced within a study of T cells in localized non-small cell lung cancer (dated by TCRdb to the early 2020s). Broadly, across the study: T cell repertoires of more than 200 early-stage NSCLC patients were analyzed, with tumors being compared against uninvolved tumor-adjacent lungs. All 240 or so NSCLC patients in the cohort were treatment-naive and had localized lung tumors that were resected. A mean age of around 66 years was recorded for the NSCLC patients, of whom more than 120 were male and about a hundred were female.

TCR beta CDR3 regions were sequenced from DNA using the immunoSEQ Assay. The study's processing was this. T cell density was computed as TCR beta template counts normalized to usable DNA estimated by amplifying housekeeping genes. The preseqR package was used to estimate richness by extrapolating to 400,000 templates for PBMC samples and to 120,000 templates for tissue samples. Clonality was defined as one minus Pielou's evenness. Tissue-enriched TCRs were identified through differential abundance testing performed on productive amino-acid clonotypes, with a minimum total count of 5 and an alpha of 0.1. The Jaccard Index and the Morisita Overlap Index were used to quantify repertoire overlap between compartments. GLIPH grouped TCR beta CDR3s together with public tetramer-defined viral CDR3s, and a viral motif had to include at least three viral sequences and show V-gene enrichment. In TCRdb, the immuneACCESS table is reduced to in-frame sequences with V and J assigned. These tables do not hold every clone; where another copy was compared, an unresolved V gene accounts for under half, and the others remain unexplained. That table gives V, J and clone size, and the DNA gave D and trimming. The sample table records roughly 77,000 clones; more than 75% of these occur just once. The ten largest clones represent 20% to 25% of the sample.

At diagnosis, tumor, uninvolved tumor-adjacent lung and peripheral blood were collected and then preserved as a mix of FFPE and fresh-frozen material. For TCR repertoire profiling, blood samples were analyzed as peripheral blood mononuclear cells. Concerning this clone itself: Its antigen remains unidentified. No base qualities exist here, and no much larger clone lies one base off it. The same CDR3 can be traced to other DNA sequences in this sample.

From the germline V gene, CDR1 is KGHSH and CDR2 is LQKENI. V is reduced by 6 bases and J by 4 bases, leaving a spacing of 7 bases between them. The CDR3 measures 12 amino acids from cysteine to phenylalanine. Only the CDR3 DNA is retained, 36 bases long and in frame from the first base. Broad study findings and their caveats: A median of 57 of the top 100 tumor clones were detected in paired uninvolved adjacent lung, and 25 to 35 of these tumor clones were also found among the top 100 clones of the paired uninvolved adjacent lung. Uninvolved tumor-adjacent lung showed the highest T cell clonality, higher than tumor, which suggests more focused antigenic responses in the uninvolved tumor-adjacent lung. Higher T cell density in blood was associated with longer overall survival, whereas higher clonality in adjacent lung was associated with shorter survival. Because of the exploratory design, TCR variables were selected using unadjusted p-values without false-discovery rate correction. Multi-region tumor sequencing was not performed, so intratumor heterogeneity could not be excluded.

The sequence is built from TRBV18 and TRBJ1-3, with no D gene named confidently. Specimen: peripheral blood, collected before any cancer treatment. The sequence derives from a woman aged 35-75 years with stage I squamous cell lung carcinoma. The DNA sequence is given as TGTGCCAGCTCTCCCGAGGGAAACACCATATATTTT. Its coded protein is CASSPEGNTIYF. Full variable domain (CDR3 extended with the reference TRBV18 and TRBJ1-3 proteins): NAGVMQNPRHLVRRRGQEARLRCSPMKGHSHVYWYRQLPEEGLKFMVYLQKENIIDESGMPKERFSAEFPKEGPSILRIQQVVRGDSAAYFCASSPEGNTIYFGEGSWLTVV.